Here is one TCR beta chain with its context. V was shortened by 2 bases and J by 1 base, with 18 bases between the two germline ends. Germline assignment: CDR1 SGHTA and CDR2 FQGNSA. CDR3 length equals 17 residues. Data came from immunoSEQ multiplex PCR; TCRdb stores just in-frame clones and leaves some out. The data contain over a million clones, 65% to 75% of them singletons. This record comes from a study of shared clonotypes between healthy human individuals. V usage is TRBV7-2 and J usage is TRBJ2-7, with TRBD1 as a possible D gene (6 bases). The sample was memory CD4+ T cells sorted from blood. Indicated subset: CD45RA-negative fraction. The source of this sequence is a man younger than 35 in good health. The CDR3 loop reads CASSLSRGWQGSYEQYF. As DNA, the CDR3 is TGTGCCAGCAGCTTAAGTAGGGGTTGGCAGGGGTCCTACGAGCAGTACTTC.